The 28 T cell receptor beta chains below come from one sample, sequenced in a study of long-term antiretroviral therapy in people with HIV. The libraries were made with immunoSEQ v3.0 at survey level. The protocol was immunoSEQ multiplex PCR, while the TCRdb copy is restricted to in-frame clones and leaves out a portion. The data contain some 15,000 clones, approximately 79% of them seen just once; the ten biggest clones take up roughly 8%. Source: unsorted PBMCs, taken 0.1 years after starting antiretroviral therapy. The receptors were sampled from a man aged 18 to 30 with HIV.

The rearrangement joins TRBV4-1 to TRBJ2-1, with 12 bases fitting TRBD2. The ends lost 1 base at V and 9 bases at J; junction bases unmatched: 7. This CDR3 contains 16 residues. Germline V gene data show CDR1 as MGHRA and CDR2 as YSYEKL. The CDR3 protein is CASSQVAGLAGSEQFF. The CDR3, as DNA: TGCGCCAGCAGCCAAGTTGCAGGACTAGCGGGAAGTGAGCAGTTCTTC.

The chain recombines TRBV4-2 with TRBJ2-3, with D possibly being TRBD2 (6 bases). The CDR3 runs to 17 residues. The V gene lost 4 bases and the J gene lost 2 bases, with 19 bases spanning the gap. Germline loops: CDR1 LGHNA, CDR2 YNFKEQ. This chain's CDR3 is CASSLPSSGRSTDTQYF. CDR3 sequence (DNA): TGTGCCAGCAGCCTCCCCTCGAGCGGGCGCTCCACAGATACGCAGTATTTT.

CDR3 sequence: CASSLGQGPVQPQHF. The CDR3 nucleotides are TGTGCCAGCAGTCTCGGACAGGGCCCGGTCCAGCCCCAGCATTTT. The chain combines TRBV2 with TRBJ1-5; 8 bases agree with TRBD1. The CDR3 has 15 residues. Trimming took 5 bases from V and 7 from J; bases not matched to a gene: 10. Germline V gene lookup returns CDR1 SNHLY and CDR2 FYNNEI. Full variable domain (outside the CDR3, taken from reference TRBV2 and TRBJ1-5): EPEVTQTPSHQVTQMGQEVILRCVPISNHLYFYWYRQILGQKVEFLVSFYNNEISEKSEIFDDQFSVERPDGSNFTLKIRSTKLEDSAMYFCASSLGQGPVQPQHFGDGTRLSIL.

The chain employs TRBV14 and TRBJ2-1; D remains ambiguous. This CDR3 has 12 amino acids. Trimming removed 4 bases from V and 4 bases from J, with 5 bases in between. The germline CDR1 and CDR2 sequences are SGHDN and FVKESK. DNA of the CDR3: TGTGCCAGCAGCCGAGCTTACAATGAGCAGTTCTTC. Protein product: CASSRAYNEQFF.

This clone occurred a few times. J is TRBJ2-7 and V is TRBV7-3, with 12 bases matching TRBD2. J was trimmed by 5 bases and V by 4 bases; bases with no gene match: 0. The CDR3 contains 13 residues. Germline loops: CDR1 SGHTA, CDR2 FQGTGA. In DNA form, the CDR3 reads TGTGCCAGCAGCTCTAGCGGGGGGGACGAGCAGTACTTC. Protein product: CASSSSGGDEQYF.

This clone was observed once. The V and J genes are TRBV11-2 and TRBJ1-3; D gene unclear. V lost 2 bases, J lost 1 base, and 18 bases lay in between. This CDR3 has 18 residues. The germline CDR1 and CDR2 sequences are SGHAT and FQNNGV. CDR3 amino acids: CASSLRVRVEGSGNTIYF. The CDR3 nucleotides are TGTGCCAGCAGCTTAAGGGTCCGGGTGGAGGGATCTGGAAACACCATATATTTT.

This chain joins TRBV5-1 and TRBJ1-1, with D hard to call. V gave up 5 bases and J gave up 0 bases, with 17 bases separating them. Germline V lookup: CDR1 SGHRS, CDR2 YFSETQ. The CDR3 contains 16 residues. CDR3 protein: CASSAHSGPLNTEAFF. The CDR3 DNA reads TGCGCCAGCAGTGCCCACAGTGGGCCTTTGAACACTGAAGCTTTCTTT.

The chain couples TRBV27 to TRBJ1-2; tentative D call: TRBD1 (5 bases). The V end was cut by 5 bases, the J end by 9 bases, with 19 bases between. The CDR3 sequence is 14 residues long. In germline, CDR1 is MNHEY, CDR2 SMNVEV (reference sequence). The CDR3 DNA reads TGTGCCAGCAGTCTGACAGCTAATCTCTTGAGCTACACCTTC. This codes for CASSLTANLLSYTF.

This CDR3 reads CASGDPWGGRPGELFF. The CDR3 DNA reads TGTGCTAGTGGGGACCCCTGGGGGGGGCGGCCCGGGGAGCTGTTTTTT. The rearrangement joins TRBV12-5 to TRBJ2-2; the D gene is possibly TRBD2 (7 bases). Trimming cost V 6 bases and J 6 bases, with 20 bases left between them. CDR1 and CDR2 (germline): LGHNT, FRNRAP. The CDR3 covers 16 residues.

V usage is TRBV6-4 and J usage is TRBJ2-3; D could derive from TRBD1 or TRBD2 (5 bases each). V was shortened by 2 bases and J by 2 bases, with 14 bases between the two germline ends. The CDR3 has 16 amino acids. CDR1 MRHNA and CDR2 SNTAGT come from the germline V gene. The CDR3 loop is CASSDSWDPATDTQYF. Here the CDR3 DNA reads TGTGCCAGCAGTGACAGTTGGGACCCAGCCACAGATACGCAGTATTTT.

This clone was counted once. The chain is built from TRBV18 and TRBJ2-5; the match to TRBD2 covers 9 bases. Germline V gene data show CDR1 as KGHSH and CDR2 as LQKENI. CDR3 length: 14 residues. The V segment lost 5 bases and the J segment 3 bases; nucleotides outside the gene matches: 4. CDR3 sequence reads: CASSKRGAEETQYF. In DNA, the CDR3 is TGTGCCAGCTCAAAGCGGGGGGCTGAAGAGACCCAGTACTTC.

The chain carries TRBV4-1 and TRBJ2-1; 8 bases are shared with TRBD1. The CDR3 covers 14 residues. After removal of 0 bases from V and 7 bases from J, the junction contained 2 bases not matched to a gene. CDR1 is MGHRA and CDR2 is YSYEKL in the germline V gene. Here the CDR3 DNA reads TGCGCCAGCAGCCAAGAATGGACAGGGAATGAGCAGTTCTTC. It encodes CASSQEWTGNEQFF.

By share of the sample, this clone is medium-sized. The rearrangement uses TRBV10-3 and TRBJ1-2, with D hard to call. CDR3 length: 13 residues. V lost 0 bases, J lost 4 bases, and 6 bases lay in between. Germline loops: CDR1 ENHRY, CDR2 SYGVKD. The CDR3 loop reads CAISESTSYGYTF. As DNA, the CDR3 is TGTGCCATCAGTGAGTCGACCAGCTATGGCTACACCTTC.

The V gene is TRBV14, the J gene TRBJ2-7, with D unresolved. Germline loops: CDR1 SGHDN, CDR2 FVKESK. The CDR3 extends over 12 amino acids. V gave up 4 bases and J gave up 2 bases, with 6 bases separating them. CDR3 sequence reads: CASSPGTYEQYF. The CDR3 nucleotides are TGTGCCAGCAGCCCCGGTACCTACGAGCAGTACTTC. Looking up the rest from reference TRBV14 and TRBJ2-7 gives the full variable domain: EAGVTQFPSHSVIEKGQTVTLRCDPISGHDNLYWYRRVMGKEIKFLLHFVKESKQDESGMPNNRFLAERTGGTYSTLKVQPAELEDSGVYFCASSPGTYEQYFGPGTRLTVT.

The chain joins TRBV5-1 to TRBJ2-2; 9 bases map to TRBD2. CDR1 is SGHRS, CDR2 YFSETQ, per germline. V dropped 4 bases and J dropped 0; count of bases not matched to a gene: 4. This CDR3 is built from 16 residues. In DNA, the CDR3 is TGCGCCAGCAGCCCCGGACTAGCGCCGAACACCGGGGAGCTGTTTTTT. Its translation: CASSPGLAPNTGELFF.

Only a few counts were recorded for this clone. The rearrangement uses TRBV7-9 and TRBJ2-7, with D perhaps matching TRBD2 (7 bases). V lost 0 bases, J lost 4 bases, and 19 bases lay in between. The CDR3 is 17 amino acids. Germline CDR1 reads SEHNR; CDR2 reads FQNEAQ (reference sequence). CDR3: CASSLANGGRDEYEQYF. CDR3 nucleotide sequence: TGTGCCAGCAGCTTAGCGAACGGGGGGCGCGACGAGTACGAGCAGTACTTC.

This chain connects TRBV4-3 to TRBJ2-2; D gene unclear. Germline assignment: CDR1 LGHNA and CDR2 YSLEER. The V and J ends lost 1 base and 1 base respectively, with 7 bases between them. The length of the CDR3 is 15 residues. The CDR3 here is CASSQAPGNTGELFF. In nucleotides, the CDR3 is TGCGCCAGCAGCCAAGCTCCAGGGAACACCGGGGAGCTGTTTTTT.

The genes are TRBV7-2 and TRBJ1-5; a possible D gene is TRBD1 (6 bases). The germline V and J ends were trimmed by 1 base and 7 bases, with 17 bases remaining between them. CDR3 length: 16 amino acids. Germline V gives CDR1 SGHTA, CDR2 FQGNSA. The CDR3 loop reads CASSLELTGPWQPQHF. In DNA, the CDR3 is TGTGCCAGCAGCTTAGAATTAACAGGGCCCTGGCAGCCCCAGCATTTT.

The chain is built from TRBV9 and TRBJ2-3, with 8 positions matching TRBD2. V lost 4 bases and J lost 1; bases outside the gene matches: 5. This CDR3 contains 15 residues. Germline values: CDR1 SGDLS, CDR2 YYNGEE. The CDR3 DNA reads TGTGCCAGCAGCATGTATAGCGGGGGCACAGATACGCAGTATTTT. It is translated as CASSMYSGGTDTQYF.

The V and J genes are TRBV29-1 and TRBJ2-1; the match to TRBD2 covers 8 bases. The CDR3 has 10 amino acids. The germline V gene encodes CDR1 SQVTM and CDR2 ANQGSEA. Losses at the gene ends were 0 bases for V and 14 bases for J; bases not matched to a gene: 0. CDR3 nucleotides: TGCAGCGTTGAAGAGCGGGAGGAGTTCTTC. Translated, it gives CSVEEREEFF.

V is TRBV11-3 and J is TRBJ2-2; maybe TRBD2 (5 bases). Germline V gene lookup returns CDR1 SGHNT and CDR2 YENEEA. The CDR3 is made up of 14 amino acids. V shed 0 bases and J shed 8 bases, with 10 bases lying between them. The CDR3 DNA reads as TGTGCCAGCAGCTTAGATCGAGCGGTTGGGGAGCTGTTTTTT. Encoded protein: CASSLDRAVGELFF. Based on the CDR3 plus reference TRBV11-3 and TRBJ2-2, the full variable domain is EAGVVQSPRYKIIEKKQPVAFWCNPISGHNTLYWYLQNLGQGPELLIRYENEEAVDDSQLPKDRFSAERLKGVDSTLKIQPAELGDSAVYLCASSLDRAVGELFFGEGSRLTVL.

The chain joins TRBV5-5 to TRBJ2-7; D is possibly TRBD1 or TRBD2 (6 bases each). Trimming took off 5 bases at V and 5 bases at J, with 20 bases between the two ends. Germline CDR1 SGHKS, CDR2 YYEKEE (reference sequence). CDR3 length: 15 residues. CDR3 DNA: TGTGCCAGCAGTCTGCTGAGGGGGGCGGCCCACGAGCAGTACTTC. This encodes CASSLLRGAAHEQYF.

V and J are TRBV7-2 and TRBJ1-6; a weak D match, TRBD1 (6 bases). This CDR3 contains 16 residues. The V end lost 5 bases, the J end lost 7 bases, and 18 bases lay between the germline ends. The germline V gene has CDR1 SGHTA and CDR2 FQGNSA. The CDR3 bases are TGTGCCAGCAGCCCCGGAGGCGTCAGGGGAAATTCACCCCTCCACTTT. This gives the protein CASSPGGVRGNSPLHF. Full variable domain (outside the CDR3, taken from reference TRBV7-2 and TRBJ1-6): GAGVSQSPSNKVTEKGKDVELRCDPISGHTALYWYRQSLGQGLEFLIYFQGNSAPDKSGLPSDRFSAERTGGSVSTLTIQRTQQEDSAVYLCASSPGGVRGNSPLHFGNGTRLTVT.

The chain combines TRBV19 with TRBJ2-5, with unresolved D. This CDR3 comprises 13 residues. Germline V gene lookup returns CDR1 LNHDA and CDR2 SQIVND (reference sequence). Deletions cut 3 bases from V and 3 bases from J, with 8 bases between. The CDR3 sequence is CASSMDGKETQYF. CDR3 coding DNA: TGTGCCAGTAGTATGGACGGAAAAGAGACCCAGTACTTC.

V is TRBV10-1 and J is TRBJ2-5; D is uncertain. Trimming pared 4 bases from V and 7 bases from J, leaving 10 bases between. This CDR3 comprises 12 residues. Germline CDR1 and CDR2: WNHNN and SYGVQD (reference sequence). CDR3: CASSVSLATQYF. The CDR3 DNA is TGCGCCAGCAGTGTTTCACTTGCGACCCAGTACTTC.

The chain links TRBV6-5 to TRBJ2-7; D is ambiguous. The length of the CDR3 is 12 residues. Germline V gene data show CDR1 as MNHEY and CDR2 as SVGAGI. Trimming cost V 7 bases and J 5 bases, with 12 bases left between them. CDR3 DNA sequence: TGTGCCAGCATCGGTGAGGACGACGAGCAGTACTTC. This codes for CASIGEDDEQYF.

The J gene is TRBJ1-1, the V gene TRBV7-6, with D possibly TRBD1 on 5 matching bases. The CDR3 has 14 amino acids. The ends were cut back, 1 base at V and 4 bases at J, with 10 bases in the middle. CDR1 and CDR2 from the germline V gene are SGHVS and FNYEAQ. The CDR3 DNA follows: TGTGCCAGCAGCTTAGGGCGAGGGACCACTGAAGCTTTCTTT. Translating gives CASSLGRGTTEAFF.

CDR3 DNA: TGTGCCAGCCTTACTAGCGGGGGGTACAATGAGCAGTTCTTC. Protein product: CASLTSGGYNEQFF. The J gene is TRBJ2-1, the V gene TRBV11-1; 12 bases match TRBD2. Germline V gene sequence: CDR1 SGHAT, CDR2 FQDESV (reference sequence). J lost 4 bases, V lost 8 bases, and 3 bases had no gene match. There are 14 residues in the CDR3.